The T cell receptor (beta chain) under discussion was sequenced for a study of cytomegalovirus exposure and HLA in healthy donors. Overall study findings and caveats: Reports described diagnosis of cytomegalovirus status by the classifier as highly specific and sensitive. Per a later analysis, about 17,000 TCR beta sequences showed association with HLA alleles at 0.05 false discovery rate.

V lost 1 base, J lost 0 bases, and 6 bases lay in between. Germline V lookup: CDR1 SGDLS, CDR2 YYNGEE. CDR3 length: 14 residues. Primers for the PCR totalled 60 Vbeta and 13 Jbeta. Only in-frame clones appear in the TCRdb table, and some are missing; sequencing was by immunoSEQ multiplex PCR. The repertoire holds about 240,000 clones, with over 70% as singletons. As for this clone: As yet, its antigen is unknown.

The TCR originated in an older woman in good health and CMV-seropositive. This sequence joins TRBV9 and TRBJ2-3; D remains unclear. Source material: PBMCs. CDR3 amino acids: CASSVQQSTDTQYF. DNA of the CDR3: TGTGCCAGCAGCGTACAACAGAGCACAGATACGCAGTATTTT. The whole variable domain, filled in from reference TRBV9 and TRBJ2-3, reads DSGVTQTPKHLITATGQRVTLRCSPRSGDLSVYWYQQSLDQGLQFLIQYYNGEERAKGNILERFSAQQFPDLHSELNLSSLELGDSALYFCASSVQQSTDTQYFGPGTRLTVL.